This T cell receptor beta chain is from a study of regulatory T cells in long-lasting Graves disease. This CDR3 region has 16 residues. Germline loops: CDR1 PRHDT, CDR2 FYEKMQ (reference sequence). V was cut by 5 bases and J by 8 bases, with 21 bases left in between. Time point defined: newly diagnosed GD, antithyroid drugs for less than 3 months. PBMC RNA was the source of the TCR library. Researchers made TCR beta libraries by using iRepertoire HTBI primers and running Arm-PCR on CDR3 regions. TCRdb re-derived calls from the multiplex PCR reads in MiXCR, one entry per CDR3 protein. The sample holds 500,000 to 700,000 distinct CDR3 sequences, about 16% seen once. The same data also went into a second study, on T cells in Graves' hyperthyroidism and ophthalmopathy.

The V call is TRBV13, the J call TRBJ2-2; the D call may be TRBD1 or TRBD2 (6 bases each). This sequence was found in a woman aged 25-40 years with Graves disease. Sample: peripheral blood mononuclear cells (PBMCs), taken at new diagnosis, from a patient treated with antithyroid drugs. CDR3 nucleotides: TGTGCCAGCAGCGTGCGGGACAAGGGTCCTGGGGGGGAGCTGTTTTTT. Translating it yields CASSVRDKGPGGELFF. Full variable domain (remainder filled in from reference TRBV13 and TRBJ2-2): AAGVIQSPRHLIKEKRETATLKCYPIPRHDTVYWYQQGPGQDPQFLISFYEKMQSDKGSIPDRFSAQQFSDYHSELNMSSLELGDSALYFCASSVRDKGPGGELFFGEGSRLTVL.